The 4 T cell receptor beta chains in this list originate from one sample, sequenced in a study of T cell responses to AZD1222 COVID-19 vaccine. TCRdb's copy holds only in-frame clones and misses some; the assay was immunoSEQ multiplex PCR. The profile shows about 120,000 clones, roughly nine tenths of them singletons. The material sequenced was peripheral blood, taken 28 days after the second AZD1222 dose. These receptors originate from an adult who received the AZD1222 COVID-19 vaccine.

The count of this clone is one. The V and J genes are TRBV18 and TRBJ1-1; maybe TRBD1 (6 bases). The CDR3 has 15 amino acids. The germline CDR1 and CDR2 sequences are KGHSH and LQKENI. V lost 3 bases and J 4 bases, leaving 15 bases between the germline ends. CDR3 coding DNA: TGTGCCAGCTCACCCCTGGTAACAGGGAGCACTGAAGCTTTCTTT. The encoded protein is CASSPLVTGSTEAFF.

This chain's CDR3 is CASSLASDPRVGEQYF. The CDR3 nucleotides read TGCGCCAGCAGCTTGGCCTCGGACCCCCGGGTTGGAGAGCAGTACTTC. The chain carries TRBV5-1 and TRBJ2-7; D is unclear. Between the trimmed V and J ends, which lost 0 bases and 7 bases, there was a span of 20 bases. The CDR3 covers 16 residues. Germline V gene data show CDR1 as SGHRS and CDR2 as YFSETQ. Using reference TRBV5-1 and TRBJ2-7 for the parts outside the CDR3, the full variable domain is KAGVTQTPRYLIKTRGQQVTLSCSPISGHRSVSWYQQTPGQGLQFLFEYFSETQRNKGNFPGRFSGRQFSNSRSEMNVSTLELGDSALYLCASSLASDPRVGEQYFGPGTRLTVT.

The chain joins TRBV4-3 to TRBJ1-2; 9 nucleotides agree with TRBD1. The CDR3 totals 15 residues. The germline V gene encodes CDR1 LGHNA and CDR2 YSLEER. V shed 3 bases and J 1 base; nucleotides not matched to a gene: 3. CDR3 in amino acids: CASSHRQGVNYGYTF. The CDR3 DNA is TGCGCCAGCAGCCACCGACAGGGGGTTAACTATGGCTACACCTTC.

This clone came up once. The chain links TRBV5-8 to TRBJ1-3; D call uncertain. V lost 0 bases and J 4 bases, leaving 2 bases between the germline ends. The CDR3 runs 12 residues. Germline V gene lookup returns CDR1 SGHTS and CDR2 YDEGEE. The CDR3 spells CASSLDGNTIYF. DNA of the CDR3: TGTGCCAGCAGCTTGGACGGAAACACCATATATTTT.